The text below deals with one TCR beta chain. Its antigen is still unknown. These data are taken from a study of T cell responses to AZD1222 COVID-19 vaccine. Clones were read by immunoSEQ multiplex PCR, and TCRdb kept only the in-frame ones, dropping some. The table includes approximately 140,000 clones, roughly nine tenths detected once. Whole-study results and caveats: AZD1222 recipients seropositive at baseline numbered only 5 or 6. Variant regions that are unmutated are reportedly the target of nearly half of spike-specific TCRs.

Deletions cut 7 bases from V and 2 bases from J, with 12 bases between. The length of the CDR3 is 14 residues. CDR1 and CDR2 (germline): MDHEN, SYDVKM. The sequencing used peripheral blood, collected 28 days after the second AZD1222 dose. The sequence derives from an adult who received the AZD1222 COVID-19 vaccine. V and J are TRBV28 and TRBJ2-1; D is perhaps TRBD1 (6 bases). Written as DNA, the CDR3 is TGTGCCAGCAACCTACAGGGACCCTACAATGAGCAGTTCTTC. Amino acids: CASNLQGPYNEQFF.